Following are 7 T cell receptor beta chains from one sample sequenced in a study of control samples from healthy donors and cancer patients. TCRdb's table, derived via immunoSEQ multiplex PCR, lists solely in-frame clones and lacks some. The repertoire includes 130,000 to 150,000 clones, more than 85% of them detected once, and 3% to 3.5% sits in the top ten. The source material was blood. These receptors were taken from a man aged 25-40 years in good health.

The CDR3 DNA reads as TGTGCCAGCAGCGCAGACCTCTCTGGAAACACCATATATTTT. Translation: CASSADLSGNTIYF. The chain is built from TRBV6-5 and TRBJ1-3; D gene uncertain. Per the germline V gene, CDR1 is MNHEY and CDR2 is SVGAGI. Trimming removed 6 bases at V and 0 bases at J, with 9 bases between. This CDR3 spans 14 amino acids.

The V and J genes are TRBV10-3 and TRBJ1-6; D not resolved. There are 14 residues in the CDR3. Trimming removed 6 bases from V and 10 bases from J, with 16 bases in between. Germline lookup yields CDR1 ENHRY and CDR2 SYGVKD. In DNA form, the CDR3 reads TGTGCCATCAGCCTCTCGCCGGGGAACTCACCCCTCCACTTT. Its protein product is CAISLSPGNSPLHF.

The chain links TRBV30 to TRBJ2-4; 9 positions match TRBD1. The CDR3 totals 13 residues. V dropped 2 bases and J dropped 9; count of bases not matched to a gene: 5. The germline V gene has CDR1 GTSNPN and CDR2 SVGIG (reference sequence). The CDR3 here is CAWSTGQGVIQYF. CDR3 nucleotides: TGTGCCTGGAGTACGGGACAGGGAGTCATTCAGTACTTC.

This clone was found once. The V and J genes are TRBV7-9 and TRBJ1-2; D uncertain. V lost 8 bases and J lost 8, with 21 bases in between. Germline values: CDR1 SEHNR, CDR2 FQNEAQ (reference sequence). CDR3 size: 14 residues. As DNA, the CDR3 is TGTGCCAGCCGATCCCCGGGTTTCAAGTGGGGCTACACCTTC. Protein product: CASRSPGFKWGYTF.

Turning to this clone: Different DNA sequences within this sample yield the same CDR3. The chain joins TRBV10-2 to TRBJ1-2, with D possibly TRBD1 on 6 matching bases. The germline V and J ends were trimmed by 6 bases and 1 base, with 18 bases remaining between them. The germline gives CDR1 WSHSY, CDR2 SAAADI. The CDR3 contains 16 residues. CDR3 nucleotides: TGCGCCAGCAGGAAACACCCGGGACAAAATAACTATGGCTACACCTTC. This encodes CASRKHPGQNNYGYTF.

The V call is TRBV28, the J call TRBJ1-6; D is ambiguous. V lost 8 bases, J lost 0 bases, and 14 bases lay in between. CDR3 length: 16 amino acids. The germline gives CDR1 MDHEN, CDR2 SYDVKM. The CDR3: CASGRQLTSYNSPLHF. CDR3 in DNA: TGTGCCAGCGGACGGCAGCTTACCTCCTATAATTCACCCCTCCACTTT.

The V gene is TRBV19, the J gene TRBJ2-3, with 11 bases matching TRBD2. The CDR3 contains 16 residues. Germline V lookup: CDR1 LNHDA, CDR2 SQIVND (reference sequence). Trimming removed 3 bases from V and 4 bases from J; junction bases left unmatched: 6. This chain's CDR3 is CASSIATSGGSDTQYF. CDR3 DNA: TGTGCCAGTAGTATTGCCACTAGCGGGGGCTCAGATACGCAGTATTTT.